This T cell receptor beta chain originates from a study of blood T cell repertoires in COVID-19. Across the study: PBMCs, B-cell-depleted T cells, or T cells were the source of the cDNA or gDNA that made up the material.

In the original analysis: Amplification of reference gene primers provided the estimated nucleated cell counts. The assay was immunoSEQ multiplex PCR, and TCRdb's table has in-frame clones only and misses some. That table supplies the V and J calls and clone size; D and trimming were determined from the DNA. This sample carries 350,000 to 400,000 clones, about 88% of them seen once, and the ten largest clones take about 1.2%. This clone has only one observation. The CDR3 covers 15 residues. Per the germline V gene, CDR1 is SGDLS and CDR2 is YYNGEE. The V gene end was trimmed by 1 base and the J gene end by 8 bases; junction bases not matched to a gene: 6.

Sequencing was done on a sample of PBMCs or T cells enriched from blood (not recorded which). This clonotype was sampled from a woman between 18 and 29 years old who had recovered from COVID-19. J is TRBJ1-6 and V is TRBV9; 7 bases map to TRBD1. This CDR3 reads CASSVTGASDSPLHF. CDR3 bases: TGTGCCAGCAGCGTAACAGGGGCGTCCGATTCACCCCTCCACTTT.